This T cell receptor (beta chain) stems from a study of T cells after yellow fever vaccination. Study-level findings and limits: Peaking faster, on day 5 versus 15, the secondary response was nonetheless weaker.

A few counts support this clonotype. Its antigen is currently unknown. TCRdb itself ran the 5' RACE reads through MiXCR, one entry per CDR3 protein. The table includes 180,000 or so distinct CDR3 sequences, approximately 9.9% detected once. This CDR3 region has 19 residues. V was pared by 1 base and J by 3 bases, with 24 bases between. Germline CDR1 is MGHRA and CDR2 is YSYEKL. The sample was CD8+ T cells sorted from PBMCs, taken 15 days after the yellow fever booster vaccination. This TCR was recovered from a man aged 18 to 29 who received the YFV17D yellow fever vaccine. V gene TRBV4-1 combines with J gene TRBJ1-1; D not resolved. The CDR3 DNA sequence: TGCGCCAGCAGCCAAGTCCCCGGGAAGATAGGTCTAGGCGACACTGAAGCTTTCTTT. Translating gives CASSQVPGKIGLGDTEAFF.